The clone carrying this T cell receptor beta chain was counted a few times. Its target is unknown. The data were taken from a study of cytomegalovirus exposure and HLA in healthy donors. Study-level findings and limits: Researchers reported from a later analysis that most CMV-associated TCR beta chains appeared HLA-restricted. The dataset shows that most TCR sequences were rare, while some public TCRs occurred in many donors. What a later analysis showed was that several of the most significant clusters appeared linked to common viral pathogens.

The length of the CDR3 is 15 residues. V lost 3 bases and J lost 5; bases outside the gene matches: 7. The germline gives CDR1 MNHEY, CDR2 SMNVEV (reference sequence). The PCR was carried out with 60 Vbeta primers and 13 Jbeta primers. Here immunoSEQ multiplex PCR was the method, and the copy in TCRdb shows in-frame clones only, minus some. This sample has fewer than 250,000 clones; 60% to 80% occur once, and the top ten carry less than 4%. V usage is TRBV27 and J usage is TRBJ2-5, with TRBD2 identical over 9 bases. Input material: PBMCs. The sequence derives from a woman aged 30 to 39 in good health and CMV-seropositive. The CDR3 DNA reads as TGTGCCAGCAGTTTTGTAGCGGGAGCGGGGGAGACCCAGTACTTC. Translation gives CASSFVAGAGETQYF.